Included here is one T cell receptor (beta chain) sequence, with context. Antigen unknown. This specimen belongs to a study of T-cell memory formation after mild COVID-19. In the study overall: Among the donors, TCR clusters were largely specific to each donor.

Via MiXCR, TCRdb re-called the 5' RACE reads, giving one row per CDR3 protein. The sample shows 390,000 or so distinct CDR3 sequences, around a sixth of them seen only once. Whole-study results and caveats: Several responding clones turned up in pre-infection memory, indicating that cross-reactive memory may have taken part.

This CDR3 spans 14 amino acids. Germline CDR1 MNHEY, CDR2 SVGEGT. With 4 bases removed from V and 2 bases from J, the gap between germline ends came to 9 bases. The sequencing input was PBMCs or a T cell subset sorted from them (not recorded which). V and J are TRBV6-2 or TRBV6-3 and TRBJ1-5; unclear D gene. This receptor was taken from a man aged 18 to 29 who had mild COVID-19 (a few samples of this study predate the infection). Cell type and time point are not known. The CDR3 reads CASSSTGRNQPQHF. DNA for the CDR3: TGTGCCAGCAGTTCGACGGGCCGCAATCAGCCCCAGCATTTT.